This TCR beta chain was sequenced in a study of identical twins. The CDR3 length is 17 residues. The V gene's germline CDR1 is DFQATT and CDR2 SNEGSKA (reference sequence). One entry per CDR3 protein results from TCRdb running MiXCR on the 5' RACE reads. This sample has fewer than 250,000 distinct CDR3 sequences, with roughly 7% found just once. These same data were also listed under a study on yellow fever vaccine responses in identical twins.

The specimen sequenced was memory (CD45RO+) T cells sorted from blood. This rearrangement joins TRBV20-1 to TRBJ2-1; 10 positions match TRBD2. The TCR sequence derives from a woman younger than 35 in good health. The CDR3 DNA follows: TGCTGCGCTAGAGATGGGCAGCGGGAGGGTCGGGGCAATGAGCAGTTCTTC. It codes for CCARDGQREGRGNEQFF.